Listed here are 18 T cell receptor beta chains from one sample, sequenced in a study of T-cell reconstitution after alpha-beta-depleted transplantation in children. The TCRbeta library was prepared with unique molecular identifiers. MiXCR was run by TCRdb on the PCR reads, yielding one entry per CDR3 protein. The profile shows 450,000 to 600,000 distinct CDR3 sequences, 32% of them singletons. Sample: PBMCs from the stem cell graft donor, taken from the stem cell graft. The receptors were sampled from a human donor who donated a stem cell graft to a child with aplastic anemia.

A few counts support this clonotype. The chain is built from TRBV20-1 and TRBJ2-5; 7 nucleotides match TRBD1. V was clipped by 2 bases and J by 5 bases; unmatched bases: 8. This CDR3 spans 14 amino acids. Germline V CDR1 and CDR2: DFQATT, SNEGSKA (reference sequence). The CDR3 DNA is TGCAGTGCTAGACTATCGACAGGGCGGGAGACCCAGTACTTC. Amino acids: CSARLSTGRETQYF.

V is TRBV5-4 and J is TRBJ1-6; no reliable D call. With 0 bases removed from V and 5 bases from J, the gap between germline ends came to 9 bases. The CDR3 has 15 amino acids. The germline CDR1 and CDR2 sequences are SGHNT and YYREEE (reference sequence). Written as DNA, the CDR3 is TGTGCCAGCAGCTTGGCCGAATTCAATAATTCACCCCTCCACTTT. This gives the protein CASSLAEFNNSPLHF.

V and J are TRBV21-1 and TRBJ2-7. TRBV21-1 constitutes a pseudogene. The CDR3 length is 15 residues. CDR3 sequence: CASSNYRRRDYEQYV. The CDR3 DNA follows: TGTGCCAGCAGCAATTATAGGAGACGTGACTACGAGCAGTACGTC.

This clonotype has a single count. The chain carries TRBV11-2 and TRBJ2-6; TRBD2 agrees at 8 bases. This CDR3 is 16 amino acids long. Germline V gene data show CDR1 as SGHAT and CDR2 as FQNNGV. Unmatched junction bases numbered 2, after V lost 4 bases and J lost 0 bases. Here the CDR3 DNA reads TGTGCCAGCAGCTCGGGACTAGACTCTGGGGCCAACGTCCTGACTTTC. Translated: CASSSGLDSGANVLTF.

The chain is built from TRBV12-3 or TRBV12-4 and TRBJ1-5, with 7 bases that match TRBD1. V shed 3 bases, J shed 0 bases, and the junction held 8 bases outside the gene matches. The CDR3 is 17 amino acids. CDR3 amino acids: CASSFRDSLYSNQPQHF. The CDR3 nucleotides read TGTGCCAGCAGTTTTAGGGACAGCTTATATAGCAATCAGCCCCAGCATTTT.

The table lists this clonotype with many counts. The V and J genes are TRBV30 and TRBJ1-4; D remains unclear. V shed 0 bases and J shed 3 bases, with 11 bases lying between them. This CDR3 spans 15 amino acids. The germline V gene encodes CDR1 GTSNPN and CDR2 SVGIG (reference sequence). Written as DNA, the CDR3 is TGTGCCTGGAGTGTGGGAGGGAAGGCTAATGAAAAACTGTTTTTT. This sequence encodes CAWSVGGKANEKLFF.

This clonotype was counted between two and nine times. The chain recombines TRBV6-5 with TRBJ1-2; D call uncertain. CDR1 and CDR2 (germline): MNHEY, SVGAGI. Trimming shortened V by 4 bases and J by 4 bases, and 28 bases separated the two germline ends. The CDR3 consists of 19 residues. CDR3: CASSFAAPPGFNLGYGYTF. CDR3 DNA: TGTGCCAGCAGTTTCGCGGCCCCCCCGGGCTTCAATCTGGGCTATGGCTACACCTTC.

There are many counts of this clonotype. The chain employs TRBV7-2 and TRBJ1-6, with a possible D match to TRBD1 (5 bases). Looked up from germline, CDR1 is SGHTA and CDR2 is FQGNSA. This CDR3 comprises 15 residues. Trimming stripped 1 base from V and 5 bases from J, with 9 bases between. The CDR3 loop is CASSLEGTNNSPLHF. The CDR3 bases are TGTGCCAGCAGCTTAGAGGGGACCAATAATTCACCCCTCCACTTT.

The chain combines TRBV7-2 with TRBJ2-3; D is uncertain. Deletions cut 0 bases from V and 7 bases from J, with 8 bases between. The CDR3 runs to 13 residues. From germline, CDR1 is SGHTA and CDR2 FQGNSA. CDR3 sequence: CASSLAGINTQYF. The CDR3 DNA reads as TGTGCCAGCAGCTTAGCGGGAATTAATACGCAGTATTTT. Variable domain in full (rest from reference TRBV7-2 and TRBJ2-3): GAGVSQSPSNKVTEKGKDVELRCDPISGHTALYWYRQSLGQGLEFLIYFQGNSAPDKSGLPSDRFSAERTGGSVSTLTIQRTQQEDSAVYLCASSLAGINTQYFGPGTRLTVL.

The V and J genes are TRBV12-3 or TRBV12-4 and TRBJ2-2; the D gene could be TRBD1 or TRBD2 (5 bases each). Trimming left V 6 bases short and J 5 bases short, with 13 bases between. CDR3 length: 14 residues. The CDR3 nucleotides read TGTGCCAGCAGGCCCGGGGCAGGGACCGGGGAGCTGTTTTTT. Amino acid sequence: CASRPGAGTGELFF.

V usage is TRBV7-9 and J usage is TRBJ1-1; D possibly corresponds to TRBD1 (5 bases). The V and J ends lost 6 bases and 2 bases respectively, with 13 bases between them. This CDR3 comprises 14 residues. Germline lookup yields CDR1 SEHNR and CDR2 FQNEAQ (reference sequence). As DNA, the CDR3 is TGTGCCAGCAGTTCATACGACAGTAACACTGAAGCTTTCTTT. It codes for CASSSYDSNTEAFF. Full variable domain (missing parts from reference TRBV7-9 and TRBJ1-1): DTGVSQNPRHKITKRGQNVTFRCDPISEHNRLYWYRQTLGQGPEFLTYFQNEAQLEKSRLLSDRFSAERPKGSFSTLEIQRTEQGDSAMYLCASSSYDSNTEAFFGQGTRLTVV.

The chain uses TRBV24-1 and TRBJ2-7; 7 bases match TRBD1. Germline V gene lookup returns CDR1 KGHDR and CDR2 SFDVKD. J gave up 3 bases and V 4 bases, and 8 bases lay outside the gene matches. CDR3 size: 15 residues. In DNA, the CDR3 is TGTGCCACCAGTGACGGCCGGACAGGAGACTACGAGCAGTACTTC. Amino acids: CATSDGRTGDYEQYF.

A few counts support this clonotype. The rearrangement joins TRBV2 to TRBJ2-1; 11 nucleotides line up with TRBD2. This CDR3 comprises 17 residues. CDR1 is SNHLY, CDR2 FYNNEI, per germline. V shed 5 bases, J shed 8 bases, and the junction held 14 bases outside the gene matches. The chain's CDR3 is CASSYPVAGGPTDEQFF. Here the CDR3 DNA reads TGTGCCAGCAGTTACCCTGTAGCGGGAGGGCCGACGGATGAGCAGTTCTTC.

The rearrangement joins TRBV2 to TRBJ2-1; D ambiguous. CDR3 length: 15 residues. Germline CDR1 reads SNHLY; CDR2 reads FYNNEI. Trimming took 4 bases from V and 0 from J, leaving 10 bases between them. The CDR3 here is CASSVRQASYNEQFF. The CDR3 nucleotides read TGTGCCAGCAGTGTAAGGCAGGCCTCCTACAATGAGCAGTTCTTC.

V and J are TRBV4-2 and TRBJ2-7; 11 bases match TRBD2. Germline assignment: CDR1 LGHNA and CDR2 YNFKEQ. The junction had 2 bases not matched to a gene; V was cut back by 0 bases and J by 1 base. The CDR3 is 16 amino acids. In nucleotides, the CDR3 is TGTGCCAGCAGCCAAGATGGGACTAGCGGTTCCTACGAGCAGTACTTC. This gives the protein CASSQDGTSGSYEQYF.

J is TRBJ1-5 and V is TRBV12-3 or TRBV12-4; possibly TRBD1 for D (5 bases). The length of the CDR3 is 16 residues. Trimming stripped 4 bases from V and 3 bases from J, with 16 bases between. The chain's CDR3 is CASSSKWGRINQPQHF. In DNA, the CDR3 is TGTGCCAGCAGTTCCAAATGGGGACGTATCAATCAGCCCCAGCATTTT.

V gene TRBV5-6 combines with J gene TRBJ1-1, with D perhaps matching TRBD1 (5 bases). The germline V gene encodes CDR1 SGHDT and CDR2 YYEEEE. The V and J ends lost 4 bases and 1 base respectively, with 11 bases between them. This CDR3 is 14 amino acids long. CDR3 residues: CASSQIDRNTEAFF. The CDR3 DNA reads TGTGCCAGCAGCCAGATTGACAGGAACACTGAAGCTTTCTTT.

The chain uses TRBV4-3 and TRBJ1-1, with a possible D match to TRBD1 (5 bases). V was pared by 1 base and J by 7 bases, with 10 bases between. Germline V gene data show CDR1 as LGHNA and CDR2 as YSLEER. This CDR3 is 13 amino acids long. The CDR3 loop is CASSQGRDSEAFF. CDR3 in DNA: TGCGCCAGCAGCCAAGGGAGAGACAGTGAAGCTTTCTTT.